Shown below are 17 T cell receptor beta chains from a single sample sequenced in a study of T cell responses to AZD1222 COVID-19 vaccine. Measured with immunoSEQ multiplex PCR; TCRdb has only the in-frame clones, and not every one. The sample holds about 130,000 clones; about 91% are singletons and the top ten take 2.5% to 3%. The material sequenced was peripheral blood, taken on day 0 of AZD1222 vaccination. The receptors originated from an adult in good health.

This CDR3 reads CSVAEGVRNTEAFF. The CDR3 DNA reads TGCAGCGTTGCCGAAGGGGTGAGGAACACTGAAGCTTTCTTT. The chain links TRBV29-1 to TRBJ1-1, with TRBD1 as a possible D gene (5 bases). The germline V gene encodes CDR1 SQVTM and CDR2 ANQGSEA. V was pared by 4 bases and J by 1 base, with 13 bases between. CDR3 size: 14 residues. Full variable domain (outside the CDR3, taken from reference TRBV29-1 and TRBJ1-1): SAVISQKPSRDICQRGTSLTIQCQVDSQVTMMFWYRQQPGQSLTLIATANQGSEATYESGFVIDKFPISRPNLTFSTLTVSNMSPEDSSIYLCSVAEGVRNTEAFFGQGTRLTVV.

This rearrangement joins TRBV12-5 to TRBJ2-7; 10 nucleotides agree with TRBD1. Germline CDR1 and CDR2: LGHNT and FRNRAP. Trimming took 4 bases from V and 1 from J; bases not matched to a gene: 7. The CDR3 covers 16 residues. DNA of the CDR3: TGTGCTAGTGGTTCCCCGGACAGGGGGATATCCTACGAGCAGTACTTC. Protein product: CASGSPDRGISYEQYF.

The V call is TRBV2, the J call TRBJ1-4, with 7 bases aligning to TRBD1. CDR3 length: 19 amino acids. Trimming cost V 2 bases and J 0 bases; bases outside gene matches: 12. CDR1 is SNHLY, CDR2 FYNNEI, per germline. Here the CDR3 reads CASSELYAGTVPTNEKLFF. The CDR3 nucleotides read TGTGCCAGCAGTGAACTTTACGCCGGGACAGTTCCAACTAATGAAAAACTGTTTTTT.

This rearrangement joins TRBV15 to TRBJ2-7; 7 positions match TRBD2. CDR1 is LNHNV and CDR2 is YYDKDF in the germline V gene (reference sequence). V shed 5 bases, J shed 3 bases, and the junction held 7 bases outside the gene matches. This CDR3 is built from 14 residues. CDR3 sequence (DNA): TGTGCCACCAGCGAGCAGCGGGAATACTACGAGCAGTACTTC. It codes for CATSEQREYYEQYF.

The chain combines TRBV19 with TRBJ2-7; 13 bases match TRBD2. The germline CDR1 and CDR2 sequences are LNHDA and SQIVND (reference sequence). V was pared by 4 bases and J by 3 bases, with 6 bases of the junction left unmatched. This CDR3 region has 16 residues. Written as DNA, the CDR3 is TGTGCCAGTAGTAAAGGGACTAGCGGGGCCAACTACGAGCAGTACTTC. It encodes CASSKGTSGANYEQYF.

The chain couples TRBV7-3 to TRBJ2-5; 9 nucleotides align to TRBD2. Germline lookup yields CDR1 SGHTA and CDR2 FQGTGA. The V and J ends lost 0 bases and 5 bases, in that order; junction bases with no gene match: 4. This CDR3 spans 15 amino acids. The CDR3, as DNA: TGTGCCAGCAGCTTAACTAGCGGGAGTTCGGAGACCCAGTACTTC. It yields the protein CASSLTSGSSETQYF. The complete variable domain, with remaining parts taken from reference TRBV7-3 and TRBJ2-5, reads GAGVSQTPSNKVTEKGKYVELRCDPISGHTALYWYRQSLGQGPEFLIYFQGTGAADDSGLPNDRFFAVRPEGSVSTLKIQRTERGDSAVYLCASSLTSGSSETQYFGPGTRLLVL.

The chain is built from TRBV5-1 and TRBJ1-1, with unresolved D. This CDR3 is 12 amino acids long. In germline, CDR1 is SGHRS, CDR2 YFSETQ. The V and J ends lost 7 bases and 5 bases respectively, with 12 bases between them. The CDR3 nucleotides read TGCGCCAGCGGAAATGGGGAGACTGAAGCTTTCTTT. Its protein is CASGNGETEAFF.

This clone was picked up one time. The V and J genes are TRBV15 and TRBJ2-1, with unresolved D. The V end lost 0 bases, the J end lost 10 bases, and 7 bases lay between the germline ends. The length of the CDR3 is 12 residues. Germline assignment: CDR1 LNHNV and CDR2 YYDKDF (reference sequence). CDR3 amino acids: CATSRDRLEQFF. For the CDR3, the DNA is TGTGCCACCAGCAGAGATCGCTTAGAGCAGTTCTTC.

The chain combines TRBV5-8 with TRBJ1-1; 7 nucleotides agree with TRBD1. The CDR3 extends over 13 amino acids. Looked up from germline, CDR1 is SGHTS and CDR2 is YDEGEE. With V trimmed by 0 bases and J by 6 bases, 2 bases remained unmatched. This CDR3 reads CASSLATGSEAFF. CDR3 in DNA: TGTGCCAGCAGCTTGGCGACAGGGTCTGAAGCTTTCTTT.

V usage is TRBV12-3 or TRBV12-4 and J usage is TRBJ1-1, with D hard to call. Trimming left V 1 base short and J 1 base short, with 4 bases between. The CDR3 totals 13 residues. The chain's CDR3 is CASSLVQNTEAFF. The CDR3 bases are TGTGCCAGCAGTTTAGTTCAGAACACTGAAGCTTTCTTT.

The chain couples TRBV12-3 or TRBV12-4 to TRBJ1-4; D not resolved. This CDR3 is 13 amino acids long. Trimming left V 4 bases short and J 7 bases short, with 10 bases between. This CDR3 is CASSSLEGEKLFF. The CDR3 DNA sequence: TGTGCCAGCAGTTCCCTAGAGGGTGAAAAACTGTTTTTT.

J is TRBJ1-1 and V is TRBV18; D is uncertain. CDR3 length: 17 amino acids. CDR1 KGHSH and CDR2 LQKENI come from the germline V gene. The V end was cut by 3 bases, the J end by 3 bases, with 20 bases between. The CDR3 DNA reads as TGTGCCAGCTCACCCAATTCGAGGCCCGGAGGAGACACTGAAGCTTTCTTT. Translated, it gives CASSPNSRPGGDTEAFF.

This rearrangement joins TRBV28 to TRBJ1-2, with D unclear. Germline assignment: CDR1 MDHEN and CDR2 SYDVKM. The CDR3 extends over 13 amino acids. V was clipped by 2 bases and J by 1 base, with 5 bases between them. The CDR3 sequence is CASSLADNYGYTF. In nucleotides, the CDR3 is TGTGCCAGCAGTTTAGCAGATAACTATGGCTACACCTTC.

This chain links TRBV23-1 with TRBJ2-1; 10 bases are shared with TRBD2. TRBV23-1 is recorded as an ORF, its role being uncertain. With 0 bases clipped from V and 4 bases from J, the junction kept 12 bases outside the gene matches. The CDR3 covers 19 residues. The CDR3 DNA is TGCGCCAGCAGTCAATCGATAGGGTCTAGCGGGAGACCTTACAATGAGCAGTTCTTC. Residues: CASSQSIGSSGRPYNEQFF.

V and J are TRBV12-5 and TRBJ2-5; the match to TRBD1 covers 9 bases. There are 15 residues in the CDR3. Germline V gives CDR1 LGHNT, CDR2 FRNRAP. V was clipped by 5 bases and J by 5 bases; unmatched bases: 9. The CDR3 DNA reads as TGTGCTAGTGGTCCGGGACAGGGCGTCGGCGAGACCCAGTACTTC. Residues: CASGPGQGVGETQYF.

The DNA of the CDR3 is TGTGCCAGCGTCTCTCTGTGGGGGAACACTGAAGCTTTCTTT. This encodes CASVSLWGNTEAFF. The J gene is TRBJ1-1, the V gene TRBV2; D gene unclear. V lost 8 bases and J lost 1, with 14 bases in between. CDR1 and CDR2 (germline): SNHLY, FYNNEI. This CDR3 region has 14 residues.

The chain is built from TRBV24-1 and TRBJ2-5; tentative D call: TRBD1 (8 bases). The V gene lost 5 bases and the J gene lost 9 bases, with 15 bases spanning the gap. The CDR3 has 13 residues. Germline CDR1 reads KGHDR; CDR2 reads SFDVKD. The CDR3 region has the DNA TGTGCCACCAGTGCTAAACAGGGGGGGTCCCAGTACTTC. The encoded protein is CATSAKQGGSQYF.